This TCR beta chain was obtained from a study of cytomegalovirus exposure and HLA in healthy donors. Study-wide results and limits: Some highly shared sequence variants likely arose as a pipeline artifact. As immune exposure information, only CMV serostatus was available.

About this clone: Its matching antigen is unknown.

The V and J ends lost 0 bases and 0 bases, in that order; junction bases with no gene match: 0. The CDR3 sequence is 15 residues long. From germline, CDR1 is SGHNT and CDR2 YYREEE (reference sequence). PCR amplification relied on 60 Vbeta primers (plus 13 Jbeta primers). Sequencing used immunoSEQ multiplex PCR; TCRdb keeps in-frame clones, though not all of them. The table gives about 78,000 clones; the top ten clones make up 7.5% to 8% of it. This rearrangement joins TRBV5-4 to TRBJ1-3; 7 bases match TRBD1. Input material: PBMCs. The sequence was obtained from a female donor in good health and CMV-seropositive. The CDR3 region is CASSLGDSSGNTIYF. The CDR3 DNA reads as TGTGCCAGCAGCTTGGGGGACAGCTCTGGAAACACCATATATTTT.